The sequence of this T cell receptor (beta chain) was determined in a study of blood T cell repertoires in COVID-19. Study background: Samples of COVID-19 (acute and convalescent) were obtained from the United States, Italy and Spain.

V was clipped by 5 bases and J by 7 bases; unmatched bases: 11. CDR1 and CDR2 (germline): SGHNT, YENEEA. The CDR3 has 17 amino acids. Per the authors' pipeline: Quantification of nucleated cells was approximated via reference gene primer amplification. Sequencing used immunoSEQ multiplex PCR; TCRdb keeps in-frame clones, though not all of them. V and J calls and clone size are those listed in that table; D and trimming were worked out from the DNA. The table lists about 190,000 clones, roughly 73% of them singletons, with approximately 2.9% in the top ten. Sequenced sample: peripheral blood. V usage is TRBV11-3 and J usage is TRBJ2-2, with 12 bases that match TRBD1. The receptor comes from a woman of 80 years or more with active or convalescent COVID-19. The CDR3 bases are TGTGCCAGCAGCCGGGCTGGGACAGGGGGCGCTGGCGGGGAGCTGTTTTTT. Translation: CASSRAGTGGAGGELFF.